This entry describes one T cell receptor beta chain. This sample was taken from a study of control samples from healthy donors and cancer patients. The V end lost 3 bases, the J end lost 2 bases, and 5 bases lay between the germline ends. The CDR3 has 12 amino acids. Germline V gives CDR1 PRHDT, CDR2 FYEKMQ (reference sequence). Clones were read by immunoSEQ multiplex PCR, and TCRdb kept only the in-frame ones, dropping some. Of roughly 70,000 clones listed, nearly 85% are singletons. V is TRBV13 and J is TRBJ2-7; D unresolved. Sequenced material: blood. The clonotype originates from a man aged 45-60 years in good health. CDR3 sequence reads: CASSLSTYEQYF. The CDR3 region has the DNA TGTGCCAGCAGCTTGTCAACCTACGAGCAGTACTTC.